This T cell receptor (beta chain) was documented in a study of T cell changes during pregnancy in multiple sclerosis. Losses at the gene ends were 7 bases for V and 3 bases for J; bases not matched to a gene: 13. Germline V gene sequence: CDR1 MRHNA, CDR2 SNTAGT. This CDR3 contains 18 residues. Generated by immunoSEQ multiplex PCR, the TCRdb table keeps only in-frame clones and is missing some. Seen here are about 98,000 clones, about 91% observed once, and the top ten hold less than 2.5%. This TCR was sampled from a female donor in good health, enrolled as a control in a pregnancy study. The sample was peripheral blood, taken after pregnancy. This rearrangement joins TRBV6-4 to TRBJ2-1, with 12 bases that match TRBD2. The chain's CDR3 is CASKKPRTSGTVYNEQFF. The CDR3 DNA reads as TGTGCCAGCAAGAAGCCGAGGACTAGCGGGACAGTCTACAATGAGCAGTTCTTC.